This entry lists 16 T cell receptor beta chains sequenced from one sample in a study of OX40 agonist ivuxolimab in advanced cancers. The data were produced by immunoSEQ multiplex PCR, yet TCRdb's version contains in-frame clones alone and is incomplete. The table shows 35,000 or so clones, with approximately 89% occurring only once. The sequencing used CD4+ or CD8+ T cells sorted from blood, collected in a trial of the OX40 agonist ivuxolimab. The receptors come from an adult with an advanced solid tumor such as melanoma, head and neck, liver or kidney cancer.

V usage is TRBV19 and J usage is TRBJ1-5; D perhaps matches TRBD1 (5 bases). The CDR3 extends over 15 amino acids. Germline lookup yields CDR1 LNHDA and CDR2 SQIVND (reference sequence). V dropped 3 bases and J dropped 1 base, with 10 bases sitting between them. Here the CDR3 DNA reads TGTGCCAGTAGTATGGGACGCTCCAGCAATCAGCCCCAGCATTTT. It translates to CASSMGRSSNQPQHF. Based on the CDR3 plus reference TRBV19 and TRBJ1-5, the full variable domain is DGGITQSPKYLFRKEGQNVTLSCEQNLNHDAMYWYRQDPGQGLRLIYYSQIVNDFQKGDIAEGYSVSREKKESFPLTVTSAQKNPTAFYLCASSMGRSSNQPQHFGDGTRLSIL.

The chain has TRBV19 and TRBJ1-4; D is unresolved. Germline V lookup: CDR1 LNHDA, CDR2 SQIVND (reference sequence). Trimming cost V 6 bases and J 3 bases, with 8 bases left between them. The CDR3 consists of 13 residues. The CDR3 nucleotides are TGTGCCAGTAGCCCTCGGGCTAATGAAAAACTGTTTTTT. Residues: CASSPRANEKLFF.

This chain uses TRBV28 with TRBJ1-5; unclear D gene. In germline, CDR1 is MDHEN, CDR2 SYDVKM. V lost 5 bases and J 5 bases, leaving 10 bases between the germline ends. The CDR3 has 13 residues. The CDR3: CASSPQPDQPQHF. CDR3 in DNA: TGTGCCAGCAGTCCCCAACCGGATCAGCCCCAGCATTTT.

J is TRBJ2-1 and V is TRBV7-2, with TRBD2 identical over 13 bases. The ends lost 5 bases at V and 0 bases at J; junction bases unmatched: 4. Germline lookup yields CDR1 SGHTA and CDR2 FQGNSA. CDR3 length: 17 residues. DNA of the CDR3: TGTGCCAGCAGCCCCAGGACTAGCGGGAGCTCCTACAATGAGCAGTTCTTC. Its translation: CASSPRTSGSSYNEQFF.

This chain links TRBV2 with TRBJ2-2; the D is unclear. CDR3 length: 11 residues. V was trimmed by 5 bases and J by 11 bases, leaving 9 bases between them. Looked up from germline, CDR1 is SNHLY and CDR2 is FYNNEI. CDR3 amino acids: CASSIYLELFF. The CDR3 nucleotides are TGTGCCAGCAGTATTTACCTTGAGCTGTTTTTT.

The J gene is TRBJ1-2, the V gene TRBV5-1; D possibly corresponds to TRBD1 (5 bases). The CDR3 totals 15 residues. Trimming shortened V by 2 bases and J by 4 bases, and 15 bases separated the two germline ends. Germline CDR1 is SGHRS and CDR2 is YFSETQ. The CDR3 reads CASSFFTGTAYGYTF. The CDR3 nucleotides are TGCGCCAGCAGCTTTTTTACCGGGACGGCCTATGGCTACACCTTC. The whole variable domain, remainder taken from reference TRBV5-1 and TRBJ1-2, is KAGVTQTPRYLIKTRGQQVTLSCSPISGHRSVSWYQQTPGQGLQFLFEYFSETQRNKGNFPGRFSGRQFSNSRSEMNVSTLELGDSALYLCASSFFTGTAYGYTFGSGTRLTVV.

The J gene is TRBJ1-1, the V gene TRBV9; no definite D call. Germline V gene data show CDR1 as SGDLS and CDR2 as YYNGEE. Trimming left V 2 bases short and J 0 bases short, with 8 bases between. The CDR3 sequence is 14 residues long. The CDR3 nucleotides read TGTGCCAGCAGCGTCGGGAGAATGAACACTGAAGCTTTCTTT. Encoded protein: CASSVGRMNTEAFF.

This chain uses TRBV7-6 with TRBJ2-7; D call uncertain. CDR3 size: 13 residues. V gave up 5 bases and J gave up 3 bases, with 11 bases separating them. Germline V gene data show CDR1 as SGHVS and CDR2 as FNYEAQ. The CDR3 protein is CASSPGPNYEQYF. The CDR3 DNA follows: TGTGCCAGCAGCCCCGGACCGAACTACGAGCAGTACTTC.

CDR3 in DNA: TGCAGCGTTGTTGTCCCACCTAGGGAGCTGTTTTTT. Its protein product is CSVVVPPRELFF. This chain uses TRBV29-1 with TRBJ2-2; D is undetermined. The CDR3 length is 12 residues. Germline CDR1 is SQVTM and CDR2 is ANQGSEA. Deletions cut 4 bases from V and 9 bases from J, with 12 bases between.

J is TRBJ2-3 and V is TRBV6-5; D gene uncertain. CDR3 length equals 14 residues. The V end lost 0 bases, the J end lost 4 bases, and 8 bases lay between the germline ends. Germline CDR1 is MNHEY and CDR2 is SVGAGI. The CDR3 coding sequence is TGTGCCAGCAGTTACTCTGGCTTTTCAGATACGCAGTATTTT. Translation gives CASSYSGFSDTQYF.

This chain joins TRBV7-7 and TRBJ2-3; 9 bases agree with TRBD2. Germline V lookup: CDR1 SSHAT, CDR2 FNYEAQ (reference sequence). The CDR3 extends over 16 amino acids. J gave up 5 bases and V 5 bases, and 11 bases lay outside the gene matches. The CDR3 region has the DNA TGTGCCAGCAGCCCTGGACTAGCGTTGGGACAAGATACGCAGTATTTT. It yields the protein CASSPGLALGQDTQYF.

The gene calls are TRBV18 and TRBJ2-3, with D perhaps matching TRBD1 (5 bases). The CDR3 is made up of 16 amino acids. Trimming took 0 bases from V and 0 from J, leaving 10 bases between them. Per the germline V gene, CDR1 is KGHSH and CDR2 is LQKENI. CDR3 sequence: CASSPPGRASTDTQYF. The CDR3 DNA reads TGTGCCAGCTCACCACCTGGCAGGGCCAGCACAGATACGCAGTATTTT.

V is TRBV19 and J is TRBJ1-1; D is unresolved. V shed 4 bases and J shed 2 bases, with 8 bases lying between them. The CDR3 consists of 13 residues. Germline-derived CDR1 and CDR2 are LNHDA and SQIVND (reference sequence). DNA of the CDR3: TGTGCCAGTAGTAAGGCAGCTAACACTGAAGCTTTCTTT. Residues: CASSKAANTEAFF.

The V gene is TRBV7-2, the J gene TRBJ2-4; D is perhaps TRBD2 (6 bases). V shed 5 bases and J shed 5 bases, with 16 bases lying between them. This CDR3 has 15 residues. Per germline, CDR1 SGHTA and CDR2 FQGNSA. The CDR3 loop reads CASSPDGGYQNIQYF. The CDR3 bases are TGTGCCAGCAGCCCCGACGGGGGATATCAAAACATTCAGTACTTC.

This chain connects TRBV25-1 to TRBJ2-7, with a weak D call TRBD2 (6 bases). V was shortened by 3 bases and J by 3 bases, with 12 bases between the two germline ends. This CDR3 has 14 residues. CDR1 and CDR2 (germline): MGHDK, SYGVNS. This CDR3 is CASSEGDSYYEQYF. The CDR3 bases are TGTGCCAGCAGTGAGGGGGACTCATACTACGAGCAGTACTTC.

The gene calls are TRBV5-1 and TRBJ2-3; TRBD2 matches at 10 bases. CDR1 is SGHRS, CDR2 YFSETQ, per germline. V was clipped by 4 bases and J by 9 bases; unmatched bases: 14. The CDR3 is 16 residues long. Here the CDR3 reads CASSVGLVAGGLTQYF. CDR3 sequence (DNA): TGCGCCAGCAGCGTAGGACTGGTAGCGGGAGGTCTAACGCAGTATTTT.